The 25 T cell receptor beta chains presented below share a single source sample, sequenced in a study of shared clonotypes between healthy human individuals. Produced via immunoSEQ multiplex PCR; TCRdb's table is partial and in-frame only. Of around 1,100,000 clones in the sample, 60% to 85% are singletons; the top ten hold roughly 0.82%. What was sequenced was memory CD4+ T cells from PBMCs. Subset noted: CD45RA-negative fraction. All receptors come from a man between 18 and 29 years old in good health. Some clones in this sample may be carry-over from other donors' samples.

The rearrangement joins TRBV15 to TRBJ1-1; unclear D gene. Trimming cost V 5 bases and J 1 base, with 8 bases left between them. The length of the CDR3 is 13 residues. Germline CDR1 LNHNV, CDR2 YYDKDF (reference sequence). The CDR3 nucleotides are TGTGCCACCAGCGTACGCAGGAACACTGAAGCTTTCTTT. Translating it yields CATSVRRNTEAFF.

The J gene is TRBJ1-1, the V gene TRBV4-3; TRBD1 aligns across 8 bases. CDR1 is LGHNA, CDR2 YSLEER, per germline. This CDR3 region has 15 residues. J gave up 1 base and V 3 bases, and 4 bases lay outside the gene matches. The CDR3: CASSHPDRGNTEAFF. In DNA form, the CDR3 reads TGCGCCAGCAGCCATCCAGACAGGGGGAACACTGAAGCTTTCTTT.

This rearrangement joins TRBV29-1 to TRBJ1-2; 10 nucleotides align to TRBD1. Per germline, CDR1 SQVTM and CDR2 ANQGSEA. V was clipped by 7 bases and J by 6 bases; unmatched bases: 5. CDR3 length equals 12 residues. The CDR3 DNA reads as TGCAGCGCTGGGGACAGGGGAAATGGCTACACCTTC. This sequence encodes CSAGDRGNGYTF.

CDR3 amino acids: CASSDRGRGEKLFF. In nucleotides, the CDR3 is TGTGCCAGCAGCGACAGGGGGCGAGGGGAAAAACTGTTTTTT. The J gene is TRBJ1-4, the V gene TRBV6-1; 10 bases fit TRBD1. V dropped 6 bases and J dropped 8; count of bases not matched to a gene: 6. Per the germline V gene, CDR1 is MNHNS and CDR2 is SASEGT. This CDR3 contains 14 residues.

The chain has TRBV29-1 and TRBJ2-2; 12 bases map to TRBD2. J was trimmed by 7 bases and V by 8 bases; bases with no gene match: 8. The CDR3 covers 14 residues. From germline, CDR1 is SQVTM and CDR2 ANQGSEA. The CDR3 protein is CSSRLAGEGGELFF. As DNA, the CDR3 is TGCAGCTCGCGACTAGCGGGAGAGGGCGGGGAGCTGTTTTTT.

This chain uses TRBV6-5 with TRBJ2-7; TRBD1 matches at 8 bases. The CDR3 is made up of 15 amino acids. Germline-derived CDR1 and CDR2 are MNHEY and SVGAGI. With 6 bases clipped from V and 0 bases from J, the junction kept 7 bases outside the gene matches. The CDR3 loop is CASSSGTGDSYEQYF. The CDR3 DNA reads TGTGCCAGCAGCTCCGGGACAGGAGACTCCTACGAGCAGTACTTC.

The chain recombines TRBV19 with TRBJ2-3; TRBD2 matches 8 bases. From germline, CDR1 is LNHDA and CDR2 SQIVND (reference sequence). V was clipped by 4 bases and J by 2 bases; unmatched bases: 2. CDR3 length equals 14 residues. The CDR3 coding sequence is TGTGCCAGTAGTAGCGGGAGGTTCACAGATACGCAGTATTTT. Amino acids: CASSSGRFTDTQYF.

The chain joins TRBV7-7 to TRBJ2-7; 9 bases match TRBD2. The junction had 4 bases not matched to a gene; V was cut back by 1 base and J by 6 bases. The CDR3 extends over 14 amino acids. The germline gives CDR1 SSHAT, CDR2 FNYEAQ (reference sequence). This CDR3 is CASSLVAGVSEQYF. DNA of the CDR3: TGTGCCAGCAGCTTAGTAGCGGGAGTATCCGAGCAGTACTTC. Together with reference TRBV7-7 and TRBJ2-7, the CDR3 gives the full variable domain: GAGVSQSPRYKVTKRGQDVTLRCDPISSHATLYWYQQALGQGPEFLTYFNYEAQPDKSGLPSDRFSAERPEGSISTLTIQRTEQRDSAMYRCASSLVAGVSEQYFGPGTRLTVT.

This clone was recorded many times. The chain carries TRBV5-4 and TRBJ2-2; D is uncertain. Germline-derived CDR1 and CDR2 are SGHNT and YYREEE (reference sequence). V was shortened by 0 bases and J by 4 bases, with 7 bases between the two germline ends. CDR3 length: 14 residues. This CDR3 reads CASSLDPLTGELFF. DNA of the CDR3: TGTGCCAGCAGCTTGGATCCCCTCACCGGGGAGCTGTTTTTT.

With respect to this clone: Other DNA sequences within the sample encode an identical CDR3. V usage is TRBV28 and J usage is TRBJ2-3; D not resolved. Germline-derived CDR1 and CDR2 are MDHEN and SYDVKM. The CDR3 contains 11 residues. Trimming stripped 6 bases from V and 9 bases from J, with 10 bases between. The CDR3 sequence is CASSSTDTQYF. The CDR3 nucleotides are TGTGCCAGCAGCTCCACGGACACGCAGTATTTT.

The chain employs TRBV28 and TRBJ1-5; D is possibly TRBD1 (6 bases). The CDR3 runs to 15 residues. With 2 bases removed from V and 4 bases from J, the gap between germline ends came to 12 bases. Per the germline V gene, CDR1 is MDHEN and CDR2 is SYDVKM. For the CDR3, the DNA is TGTGCCAGCAGTTTAGCCAGGGGACCTAATCAGCCCCAGCATTTT. This sequence encodes CASSLARGPNQPQHF.

This clone was detected only a few times. V is TRBV6-5 and J is TRBJ2-7; D might be TRBD1 or TRBD2, each matching 5 bases. Germline CDR1 is MNHEY and CDR2 is SVGAGI. The CDR3 spans 15 residues. Trimming shortened V by 5 bases and J by 3 bases, and 17 bases separated the two germline ends. CDR3 region: CASSPMGVVNYEQYF. The CDR3 DNA sequence: TGTGCCAGCAGTCCCATGGGGGTAGTGAACTACGAGCAGTACTTC.

The J gene is TRBJ1-1, the V gene TRBV7-2, with D unresolved. Germline loops: CDR1 SGHTA, CDR2 FQGNSA. Trimming pared 1 base from V and 8 bases from J, leaving 8 bases between. The CDR3 has 12 residues. CDR3 loop: CASSLVAREAFF. Written as DNA, the CDR3 is TGTGCCAGCAGCTTAGTTGCGAGGGAAGCTTTCTTT.

The genes are TRBV6-1 and TRBJ2-5; tentatively, D is TRBD2 (6 bases). TRBJ2-7 explains the end of the DNA better; the J call may be wrong. The CDR3 sequence is 14 residues long. Germline CDR1 and CDR2: MNHNS and SASEGT. CDR3 residues: CASLDSGSSYEQYF. The CDR3 DNA reads as TGTGCCAGCCTTGATAGCGGAAGCTCCTACGAGCAGTACTTC.

About this clone itself: Other DNA sequences in this specimen translate into the identical CDR3. The chain recombines TRBV11-3 with TRBJ2-3, with no clear D. Trimming took 6 bases from V and 0 from J, leaving 4 bases between them. Per germline, CDR1 SGHNT and CDR2 YENEEA. This CDR3 has 12 residues. The CDR3 sequence: CASSSSTDTQYF. The CDR3 nucleotides are TGTGCCAGCAGTAGTAGCACAGATACGCAGTATTTT.

The chain carries TRBV4-2 and TRBJ1-2, with a weak D call TRBD1 (6 bases). Germline-derived CDR1 and CDR2 are LGHNA and YNFKEQ. V was trimmed by 4 bases and J by 3 bases, leaving 12 bases between them. This CDR3 spans 14 amino acids. CDR3: CASSRGQSYYGYTF. The CDR3, as DNA: TGTGCCAGCAGCCGAGGACAGTCCTACTATGGCTACACCTTC.

V is TRBV7-9 and J is TRBJ2-1; D may be TRBD1 (6 bases). V was trimmed by 2 bases and J by 9 bases, leaving 11 bases between them. In germline, CDR1 is SEHNR, CDR2 FQNEAQ (reference sequence). The CDR3 totals 13 residues. The CDR3 loop reads CASSLLSRGEQFF. DNA for the CDR3: TGTGCCAGCAGCTTACTAAGCAGGGGTGAGCAGTTCTTC.

This clone was recorded only once. The genes are TRBV27 and TRBJ2-3; 8 bases agree with TRBD2. CDR1 and CDR2 (germline): MNHEY, SMNVEV (reference sequence). V lost 6 bases, J lost 1 base, and 6 bases stayed unmatched. The CDR3 is 15 amino acids. CDR3 protein: CASSLPGLGTDTQYF. The CDR3 region has the DNA TGTGCCAGCAGCTTGCCGGGACTAGGCACAGATACGCAGTATTTT.

This CDR3 reads CASSLTGTYGYTF. The CDR3 bases are TGTGCCAGCAGTCTGACGGGGACCTATGGCTACACCTTC. This sequence joins TRBV27 and TRBJ1-2, with a possible D match to TRBD1 (5 bases). The CDR3 has 13 residues. Deletions cut 5 bases from V and 4 bases from J, with 11 bases between. Germline V CDR1 and CDR2: MNHEY, SMNVEV (reference sequence).

On this clone itself: It is likely a read error: a sequence one base away is far more abundant. This sample includes further DNA sequences coding for the same CDR3. The rearrangement uses TRBV28 and TRBJ1-6; 7 bases line up with TRBD1. Germline CDR1 MDHEN, CDR2 SYDVKM. The CDR3 is 15 amino acids. CDR3 sequence: CASSPPGQRISPLHF. CDR3 nucleotide sequence: TGTGCCAGCAGCCCACCGGGACAGCGTATCTCACCCCTCCACTTC. Supplemented by reference TRBV28 and TRBJ1-6, the full variable domain reads DVKVTQSSRYLVKRTGEKVFLECVQDMDHENMFWYRQDPGLGLRLIYFSYDVKMKEKGDIPEGYSVSREKKERFSLILESASTNQTSMYLCASSPPGQRISPLHFGNGTRLTVT.

The V gene is TRBV11-3, the J gene TRBJ2-5; TRBD2 agrees at 7 bases. V gave up 5 bases and J gave up 4 bases; unmatched junction bases: 13. The germline CDR1 and CDR2 sequences are SGHNT and YENEEA. There are 16 residues in the CDR3. CDR3 bases: TGTGCCAGCAGCCCAGGGACGGGGAGGGGAAGAGAGACCCAGTACTTC. The encoded protein is CASSPGTGRGRETQYF.

V is TRBV9 and J is TRBJ2-7, with D perhaps being TRBD1 or TRBD2 (5 bases each). CDR1 and CDR2 (germline): SGDLS, YYNGEE. V lost 0 bases to trimming and J lost 2 bases, with 12 bases between them. The CDR3 sequence is 15 residues long. As DNA, the CDR3 is TGTGCCAGCAGCGTAGGAGGGGTTGGGGCCTACGAGCAGTACTTC. Translated, it gives CASSVGGVGAYEQYF.

The rearrangement joins TRBV5-1 to TRBJ1-1; no firm D call. Germline V CDR1 and CDR2: SGHRS, YFSETQ. CDR3 length: 14 residues. Trimming shortened V by 4 bases and J by 0 bases, and 10 bases separated the two germline ends. The CDR3 reads CASSRVQLNTEAFF. CDR3 bases: TGCGCCAGCAGCCGAGTACAGTTGAACACTGAAGCTTTCTTT.

This clone was counted a single time. This chain uses TRBV28 with TRBJ2-5; the match to TRBD2 covers 10 bases. Germline CDR1 reads MDHEN; CDR2 reads SYDVKM. The CDR3 contains 16 residues. With 6 bases clipped from V and 7 bases from J, the junction kept 14 bases outside the gene matches. DNA of the CDR3: TGTGCCAGCAGCCCTCGTTCTAGCGGGAGTAGTGGGACCCAGTACTTC. Translated, it gives CASSPRSSGSSGTQYF.

This chain joins TRBV11-3 and TRBJ2-2; 11 nucleotides agree with TRBD2. Germline CDR1 and CDR2: SGHNT and YENEEA. Trimming at V came to 5 bases and at J to 3 bases, leaving 5 bases not matched to a gene. The CDR3 contains 16 residues. This CDR3 reads CASSPGTSGDTGELFF. CDR3 nucleotides: TGTGCCAGCAGCCCCGGGACTAGCGGAGACACCGGGGAGCTGTTTTTT.